The rows below give T cell receptor beta chains drawn from one sample of a study of Ad26.COV2.S vaccination and SARS-CoV-2 variants. Some clones are missing from TCRdb's copy, which holds only in-frame ones; the method was immunoSEQ multiplex PCR. This sample has approximately 420,000 clones; approximately 90% occur once, and the top ten carry 3.5%. The specimen was peripheral blood, collected in a trial of Ad26.COV2.S vaccine versus placebo. The source is a person aged 18-60 years who received the Ad26.COV2.S COVID-19 vaccine or a placebo. CDR3s include the opening cysteine and the closing phenylalanine or tryptophan. The D gene is left open where the match is weak.

v_call	j_call	d_call	cdr3_length	cdr3_aa
TRBV18	TRBJ2-1	NA	16	CASSPTRGSSYNEQFF
TRBV7-9	TRBJ2-1	TRBD1	15	CASSLDDRGRNEQFF
TRBV10-3	TRBJ2-7	TRBD1	13	CAIKGQGAGEQYF
TRBV9	TRBJ2-3	NA	16	CASSPRGGGATDTQYF
TRBV3-1/TRBV3-2	TRBJ2-5	TRBD2	16	CASSQETSGGSRGQYF
TRBV7-2	TRBJ1-6	NA	12	CASSFGYSPLHF
TRBV12-3/TRBV12-4	TRBJ2-1	NA	13	CASSLLAHNEQFF
TRBV30	TRBJ1-1	TRBD1	13	CAWTGQGFAEAFF
TRBV25-1	TRBJ2-3	NA	16	CASSEIQRRGTDTQYF
TRBV5-1	TRBJ2-5	TRBD1	16	CASSSSGTGLGETQYF
TRBV13	TRBJ2-3	NA	14	CASSGRPSTDTQYF
TRBV10-2	TRBJ1-3	NA	15	CASGPAGGTGNTIYF
TRBV6-6	TRBJ2-5	NA	11	CATQTTETQYF
TRBV7-9	TRBJ2-1	NA	15	CASSQPGFRRGEQFF
TRBV5-1	TRBJ2-3	NA	13	CASSLGTADTQYF
TRBV6-6	TRBJ1-1	TRBD1	14	CASRGQGSNTEAFF
TRBV9	TRBJ2-2	NA	16	CASSVDSARNTGELFF
TRBV6-5	TRBJ1-1	NA	14	CASSYDGDRTEAFF
TRBV6-5	TRBJ2-3	NA	13	CASAARERITQYF
TRBV6-5	TRBJ2-3	TRBD1	15	CASSYRGLDTDTQYF
TRBV4-3	TRBJ2-7	TRBD2	16	CASSQSSGGYFYEQYF
TRBV30	TRBJ2-3	NA	11	CAWSGVNTQYF
TRBV4-1	TRBJ2-2	TRBD2	15	CASSLGLARRWELFF
TRBV19	TRBJ1-3	NA	15	CASSVGVDTGNTIYF